The text below deals with one T cell receptor (beta chain). Its antigen is unidentified. In the PCR, 60 Vbeta and 13 Jbeta primers were used. Only in-frame clones appear in the TCRdb table, and some are missing; sequencing was by immunoSEQ multiplex PCR. The sample table includes 220,000 or so clones. This sample is drawn from a study of cytomegalovirus exposure and HLA in healthy donors. Study conclusions and caveats: Among TCR beta chains of equal frequency, HLA-associated ones were more clonally expanded in a later analysis.

Germline V gene data show CDR1 as LGHNA and CDR2 as YNFKEQ. This CDR3 contains 16 residues. The V and J ends lost 2 bases and 2 bases, in that order; junction bases with no gene match: 8. The origin of this receptor is a girl aged 2 to 9 in good health and CMV-seropositive. The chain employs TRBV4-2 and TRBJ2-5, with 7 bases that match TRBD1. Material: PBMCs. DNA of the CDR3: TGTGCCAGCAGCCAATCCGGACAGGAAGGACAAGAGACCCAGTACTTC. It yields the protein CASSQSGQEGQETQYF.